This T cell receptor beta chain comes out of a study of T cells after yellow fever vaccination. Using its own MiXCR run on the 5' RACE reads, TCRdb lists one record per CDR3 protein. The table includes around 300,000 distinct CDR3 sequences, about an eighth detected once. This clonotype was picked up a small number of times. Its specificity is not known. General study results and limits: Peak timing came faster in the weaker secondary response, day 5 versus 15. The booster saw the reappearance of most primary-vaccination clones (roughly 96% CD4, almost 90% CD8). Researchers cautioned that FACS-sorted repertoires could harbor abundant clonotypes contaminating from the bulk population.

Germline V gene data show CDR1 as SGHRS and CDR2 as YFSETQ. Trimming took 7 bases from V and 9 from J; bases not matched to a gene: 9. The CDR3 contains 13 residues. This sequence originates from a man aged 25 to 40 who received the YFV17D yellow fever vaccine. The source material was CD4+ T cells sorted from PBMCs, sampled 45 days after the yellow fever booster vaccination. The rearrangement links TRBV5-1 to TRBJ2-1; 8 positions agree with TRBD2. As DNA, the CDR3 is TGCGCCAGCGGTAGCGGGGCATGGGGTGAGCAGTTCTTC. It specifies CASGSGAWGEQFF.